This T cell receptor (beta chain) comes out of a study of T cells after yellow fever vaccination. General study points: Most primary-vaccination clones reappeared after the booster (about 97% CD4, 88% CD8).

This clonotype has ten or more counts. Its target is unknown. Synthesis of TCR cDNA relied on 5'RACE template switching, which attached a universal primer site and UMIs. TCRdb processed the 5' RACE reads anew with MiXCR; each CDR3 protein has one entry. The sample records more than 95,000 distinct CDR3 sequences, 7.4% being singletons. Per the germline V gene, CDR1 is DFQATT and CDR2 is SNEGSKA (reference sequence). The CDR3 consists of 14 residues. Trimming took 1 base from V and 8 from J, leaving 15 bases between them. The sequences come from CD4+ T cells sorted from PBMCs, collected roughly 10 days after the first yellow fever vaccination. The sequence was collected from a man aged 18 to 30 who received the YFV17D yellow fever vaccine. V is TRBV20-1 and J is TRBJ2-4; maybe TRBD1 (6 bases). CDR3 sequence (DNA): TGCAGTGCTAGAGTCCCAGGGGTTAGAGACATTCAGTACTTC. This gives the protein CSARVPGVRDIQYF.